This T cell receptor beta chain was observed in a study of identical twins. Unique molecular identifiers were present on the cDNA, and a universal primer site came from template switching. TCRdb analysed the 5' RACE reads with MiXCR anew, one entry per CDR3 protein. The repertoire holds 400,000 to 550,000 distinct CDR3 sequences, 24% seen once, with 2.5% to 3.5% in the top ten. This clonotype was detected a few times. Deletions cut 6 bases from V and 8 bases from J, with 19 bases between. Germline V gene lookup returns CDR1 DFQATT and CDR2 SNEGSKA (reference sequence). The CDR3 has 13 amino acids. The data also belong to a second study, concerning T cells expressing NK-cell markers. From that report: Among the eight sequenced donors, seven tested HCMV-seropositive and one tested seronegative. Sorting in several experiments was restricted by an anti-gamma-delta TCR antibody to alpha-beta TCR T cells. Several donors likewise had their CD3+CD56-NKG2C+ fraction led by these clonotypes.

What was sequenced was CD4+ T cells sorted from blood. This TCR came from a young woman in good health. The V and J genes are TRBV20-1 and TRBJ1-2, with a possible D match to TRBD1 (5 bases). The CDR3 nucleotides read TGCAGTGCCCTGGACGGGGGATTCTTCGGCTACACCTTC. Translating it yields CSALDGGFFGYTF.